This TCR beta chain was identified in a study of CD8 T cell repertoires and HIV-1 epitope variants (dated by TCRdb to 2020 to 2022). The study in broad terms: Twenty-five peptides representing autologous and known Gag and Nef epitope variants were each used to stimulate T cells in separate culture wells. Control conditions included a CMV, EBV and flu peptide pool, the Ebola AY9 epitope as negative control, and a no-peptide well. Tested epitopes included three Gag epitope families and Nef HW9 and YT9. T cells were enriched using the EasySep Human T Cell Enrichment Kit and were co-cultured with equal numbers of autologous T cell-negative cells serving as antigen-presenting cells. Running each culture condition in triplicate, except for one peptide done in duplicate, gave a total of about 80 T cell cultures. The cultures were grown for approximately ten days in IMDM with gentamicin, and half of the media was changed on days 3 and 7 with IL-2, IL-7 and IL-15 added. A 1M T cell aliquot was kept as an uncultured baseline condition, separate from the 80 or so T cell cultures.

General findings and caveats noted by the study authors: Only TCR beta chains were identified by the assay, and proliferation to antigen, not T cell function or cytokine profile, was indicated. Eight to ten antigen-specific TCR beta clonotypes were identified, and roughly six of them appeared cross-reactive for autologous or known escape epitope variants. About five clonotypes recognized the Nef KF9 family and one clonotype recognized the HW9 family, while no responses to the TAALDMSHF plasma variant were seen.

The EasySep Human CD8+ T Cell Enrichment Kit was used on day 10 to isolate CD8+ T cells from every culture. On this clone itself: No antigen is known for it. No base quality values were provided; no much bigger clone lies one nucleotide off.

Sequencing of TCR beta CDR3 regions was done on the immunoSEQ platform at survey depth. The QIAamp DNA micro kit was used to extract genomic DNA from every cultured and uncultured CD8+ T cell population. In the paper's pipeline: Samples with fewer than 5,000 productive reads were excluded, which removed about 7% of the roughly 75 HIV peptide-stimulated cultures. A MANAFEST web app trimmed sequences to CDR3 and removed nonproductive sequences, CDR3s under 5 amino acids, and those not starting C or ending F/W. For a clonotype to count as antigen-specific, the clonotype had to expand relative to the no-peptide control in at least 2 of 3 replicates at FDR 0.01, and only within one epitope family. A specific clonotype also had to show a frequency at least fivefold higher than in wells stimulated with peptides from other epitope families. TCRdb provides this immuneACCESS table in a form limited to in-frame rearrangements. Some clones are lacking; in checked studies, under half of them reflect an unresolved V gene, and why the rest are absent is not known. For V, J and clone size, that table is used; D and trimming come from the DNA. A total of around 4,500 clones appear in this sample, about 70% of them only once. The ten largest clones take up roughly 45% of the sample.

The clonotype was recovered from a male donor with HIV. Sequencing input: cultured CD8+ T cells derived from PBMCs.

The CDR3 region: CASSTWDRGSATEAFF. The DNA reads TGTGCCAGCAGCACCTGGGACAGGGGGTCGGCCACTGAAGCTTTCTTT. The chain couples TRBV28 to TRBJ1-1; TRBD1 fits 11 bases in the junction. CDR1 and CDR2, looked up from the germline V gene, are MDHEN and SYDVKM. Relative to germline, V is missing 6 bases and J is missing 4 bases, with 10 bases of the junction outside any gene match. From its cysteine to its phenylalanine, the CDR3 spans 16 amino acids. The retained sequence is limited to the CDR3, 48 bases, with the frame set at the first base.